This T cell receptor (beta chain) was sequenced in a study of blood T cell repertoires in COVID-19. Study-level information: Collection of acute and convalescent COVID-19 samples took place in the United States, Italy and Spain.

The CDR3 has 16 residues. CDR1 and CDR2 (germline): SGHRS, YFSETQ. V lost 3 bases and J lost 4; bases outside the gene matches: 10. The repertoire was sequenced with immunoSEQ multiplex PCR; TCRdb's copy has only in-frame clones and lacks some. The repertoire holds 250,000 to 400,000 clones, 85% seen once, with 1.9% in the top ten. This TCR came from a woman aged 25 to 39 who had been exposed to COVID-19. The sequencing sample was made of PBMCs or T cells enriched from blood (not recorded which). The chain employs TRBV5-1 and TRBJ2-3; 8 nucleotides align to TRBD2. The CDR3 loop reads CASSSMASGSPDTQYF. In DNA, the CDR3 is TGCGCCAGCAGCTCAATGGCAAGCGGGAGCCCAGATACGCAGTATTTT.